This T cell receptor (beta chain) was sequenced during a study of shared clonotypes between healthy human individuals. Study findings and constraints: Relative to their counterparts shared across all four donors, non-shared clonotypes exhibited diminished generation probabilities. A small donor pool kept down the genetic and exposure-history diversity that was represented.

Notes on this clone: Antigen unknown.

Splitting the CD4+ cells yielded a CD45RA+ naive subset and a CD45RA-negative memory subset. TCRdb's table, derived via immunoSEQ multiplex PCR, lists solely in-frame clones and lacks some. The sample lists roughly 700,000 clones, around two thirds occurring once. CDR1 is SGHTA, CDR2 FQGTGA, per germline. The CDR3 covers 14 residues. V was clipped by 2 bases and J by 3 bases, with 11 bases between them. The V call is TRBV7-3, the J call TRBJ2-7; D not resolved. The sequenced sample consisted of memory CD4+ T cells sorted from blood. Subset: CD45RA-negative fraction. This sequence originates from a woman aged 30 to 39 in good health. The CDR3 here is CASSLSGFDYEQYF. The CDR3 DNA sequence: TGTGCCAGCAGCTTATCGGGCTTCGACTACGAGCAGTACTTC.